This T cell receptor (beta chain) came from a study of radiation and T cells in renal cell carcinoma. Study results and limitations: Dominant CDR3 motifs were more common in irradiated tumors than controls.

Using immunoSEQ multiplex PCR, the repertoire was profiled, and TCRdb retains in-frame clones only, with some absent. The table includes about 15,000 clones, 55% to 70% detected once. Noted treatment: 15 Gy SBRT to primary tumor, nephrectomy 4 weeks later. Nephrectomy followed 15 Gy stereotactic body radiation by 4 weeks. To note about this clone: Its antigen is unknown.

This CDR3 spans 14 amino acids. With 5 bases removed from V and 7 bases from J, the gap between germline ends came to 14 bases. Looked up from germline, CDR1 is SGHTA and CDR2 is FQGNSA. The receptor was isolated from a woman aged 70-85 years with renal cell carcinoma. The specimen was tumor tissue, collected from a patient whose treatment included radiotherapy and nephrectomy. The chain joins TRBV7-2 to TRBJ1-4; D might be TRBD1 (5 bases). Written as DNA, the CDR3 is TGTGCCAGCAGCCCCCAGGGTTTGGGTGAAAAACTGTTTTTT. Amino acids: CASSPQGLGEKLFF.